Below, 22 T cell receptor beta chains from the same sample are listed, as sequenced in a study of T cells in Graves' hyperthyroidism and ophthalmopathy. From RNA transcripts, TCR beta CDR3 regions were amplified. Initially, a first-round RT-PCR of the TCR CDR3 employed the HTBI primer set. TCRdb re-analysed the multiplex PCR reads in MiXCR, keeping a single row per CDR3 protein. The table includes roughly 200,000 distinct CDR3 sequences, about 18% detected once. The sequenced material came from blood. These receptors came from a middle-aged man with Graves' hyperthyroidism.

In this sample, this clonotype turned up a few times. This chain joins TRBV18 and TRBJ2-7, with D perhaps matching TRBD1 or TRBD2 (5 bases each). The V end was cut by 2 bases, the J end by 5 bases, with 22 bases between. CDR1 and CDR2 (germline): KGHSH, LQKENI. The CDR3 length is 17 residues. The chain's CDR3 is CASSPNRLGDAADEQYF. For the CDR3, the DNA is TGTGCCAGCTCACCAAACCGATTGGGGGACGCGGCGGACGAGCAGTACTTC.

This chain uses TRBV20-1 with TRBJ2-3; 11 bases map to TRBD1. The germline CDR1 and CDR2 sequences are DFQATT and SNEGSKA (reference sequence). The CDR3 runs to 16 residues. Germline trimming cut 3 bases from V and 3 bases from J; bases unmatched to any gene: 8. CDR3 region: CSARGGTGGTTDTQYF. DNA for the CDR3: TGCAGTGCTAGGGGGGGGACAGGGGGAACGACAGATACGCAGTATTTT.

For this clonotype: A much larger clone lies a single base off, so this may be a read error. The rearrangement links TRBV20-1 to TRBJ1-6, with a possible D match to TRBD1 (6 bases). Germline CDR1 and CDR2: DFQATT and SNEGSKA (reference sequence). The CDR3 totals 14 residues. The V end lost 4 bases, the J end lost 8 bases, and 15 bases lay between the germline ends. CDR3 DNA: TGCAGTGCTATATTCACAGGGTTGCATTCACCCCTCCACTTT. This codes for CSAIFTGLHSPLHF.

This clonotype occurred many times. This chain uses TRBV6-1 with TRBJ2-5; D is ambiguous. With 5 bases removed from V and 0 bases from J, the gap between germline ends came to 7 bases. The CDR3 spans 13 residues. Germline CDR1 reads MNHNS; CDR2 reads SASEGT. This CDR3 reads CASSPTNQETQYF. In DNA form, the CDR3 reads TGTGCCAGCAGTCCAACCAACCAAGAGACCCAGTACTTC.

This clonotype was seen many times. V usage is TRBV10-3 and J usage is TRBJ1-1; D is perhaps TRBD1 (6 bases). The CDR3 loop spans 13 amino acids. The germline V gene has CDR1 ENHRY and CDR2 SYGVKD. V was clipped by 6 bases and J by 4 bases, with 12 bases between them. The CDR3 reads CAIRDRYGTEAFF. The CDR3 DNA is TGTGCCATCAGAGACAGGTACGGCACTGAAGCTTTCTTT.

This clonotype was found many times. V is TRBV7-3 and J is TRBJ2-3, with no clear D. Germline values: CDR1 SGHTA, CDR2 FQGTGA. Trimming removed 0 bases from V and 1 base from J, with 8 bases in between. The CDR3 totals 15 residues. CDR3 nucleotide sequence: TGTGCCAGCAGCTTAACCACCGGTGGCACAGATACGCAGTATTTT. Translating gives CASSLTTGGTDTQYF.

This clonotype was seen ten or more times. This rearrangement joins TRBV5-1 to TRBJ2-1; TRBD1 matches 10 bases. With V trimmed by 4 bases and J by 9 bases, 13 bases remained unmatched. CDR1 and CDR2 (germline): SGHRS, YFSETQ. The CDR3 has 16 amino acids. In DNA, the CDR3 is TGCGCCAGCAGCAGAGCCGGGACAGGGGTCGTTGGTGAGCAGTTCTTC. Its protein product is CASSRAGTGVVGEQFF.

The rearrangement uses TRBV6-1 and TRBJ2-1; 8 bases agree with TRBD1. The germline V gene encodes CDR1 MNHNS and CDR2 SASEGT. With 7 bases clipped from V and 7 bases from J, the junction kept 12 bases outside the gene matches. The CDR3 spans 15 residues. This chain's CDR3 is CASTNAGTGSNEQFF. The CDR3 region has the DNA TGTGCCAGCACAAACGCCGGGACAGGCTCGAATGAGCAGTTCTTC.

The CDR3 loop is CASSQGLAGTSTGELFF. DNA of the CDR3: TGTGCCAGCAGCCAAGGACTAGCGGGGACGAGCACCGGGGAGCTGTTTTTT. The rearrangement uses TRBV3-1 and TRBJ2-2; 11 positions match TRBD2. Germline V CDR1 and CDR2: LGHDT, YNNKEL (reference sequence). This CDR3 has 17 residues. J lost 4 bases, V lost 1 base, and 5 bases had no gene match.

This clonotype was observed at least ten times. This chain uses TRBV5-8 with TRBJ2-1; TRBD2 matches at 8 bases. CDR3 length: 16 amino acids. CDR1 SGHTS and CDR2 YDEGEE come from the germline V gene. The V and J ends lost 1 base and 6 bases, in that order; junction bases with no gene match: 9. In DNA form, the CDR3 reads TGTGCCAGCAGCTTGACGTCCAGCGGGGGTAGCAATGAGCAGTTCTTC. This gives the protein CASSLTSSGGSNEQFF.

This clonotype appeared many times. The chain is built from TRBV5-5 and TRBJ2-7; TRBD1 agrees at 10 bases. This CDR3 spans 15 amino acids. Germline V gene sequence: CDR1 SGHKS, CDR2 YYEKEE (reference sequence). J gave up 3 bases and V 3 bases, and 6 bases lay outside the gene matches. CDR3 DNA sequence: TGTGCCAGCAGCTCACCGGGACAGGGGATCTACGAGCAGTACTTC. Its protein is CASSSPGQGIYEQYF. Together with reference TRBV5-5 and TRBJ2-7, the CDR3 gives the full variable domain: DAGVTQSPTHLIKTRGQQVTLRCSPISGHKSVSWYQQVLGQGPQFIFQYYEKEERGRGNFPDRFSARQFPNYSSELNVNALLLGDSALYLCASSSPGQGIYEQYFGPGTRLTVT.

V is TRBV6-5 and J is TRBJ1-6; TRBD1 agrees at 7 bases. V lost 2 bases and J lost 9; bases outside the gene matches: 7. The CDR3 contains 15 residues. The germline CDR1 and CDR2 sequences are MNHEY and SVGAGI. In DNA form, the CDR3 reads TGTGCCAGCAGTTACGCAGGGGGACCTCTTTCACCCCTCCACTTT. Its protein is CASSYAGGPLSPLHF.

This clonotype occurred many times. The CDR3: CASSFLGSDTQYF. The CDR3 bases are TGTGCCAGCAGCTTTTTAGGGTCAGATACGCAGTATTTT. This chain joins TRBV11-3 and TRBJ2-3, with D unresolved. CDR3 length equals 13 residues. The V and J ends lost 3 bases and 4 bases respectively, with 8 bases between them. CDR1 is SGHNT, CDR2 YENEEA, per germline.

This clonotype has a count of ten or more. The rearrangement joins TRBV28 to TRBJ1-5; 9 bases line up with TRBD1. J was trimmed by 0 bases and V by 6 bases; bases with no gene match: 9. The CDR3 is 17 residues long. Germline V gene sequence: CDR1 MDHEN, CDR2 SYDVKM. The CDR3 bases are TGTGCCAGCAGCGGACAGGGGCTCCAAATTAGCAATCAGCCCCAGCATTTT. This gives the protein CASSGQGLQISNQPQHF.

This clonotype was observed a handful of times. The gene calls are TRBV5-8 and TRBJ1-2; perhaps TRBD1 as D (5 bases). Germline V gene sequence: CDR1 SGHTS, CDR2 YDEGEE. V was trimmed by 2 bases and J by 6 bases, leaving 17 bases between them. This CDR3 comprises 15 residues. The CDR3 loop reads CASSFIGRQGHGYTF. The CDR3 nucleotides are TGTGCCAGCAGCTTCATTGGACGGCAGGGACATGGCTACACCTTC. Looking up the rest from reference TRBV5-8 and TRBJ1-2 gives the full variable domain: EAGVTQSPTHLIKTRGQQATLRCSPISGHTSVYWYQQALGLGLQFLLWYDEGEERNRGNFPPRFSGRQFPNYSSELNVNALELEDSALYLCASSFIGRQGHGYTFGSGTRLTVV.

This clonotype was picked up a small number of times. The CDR3 spells CASSFPGHLTTEAFF. The CDR3 bases are TGTGCCAGCAGCTTCCCGGGACACCTTACTACTGAAGCTTTCTTT. The genes are TRBV7-9 and TRBJ1-1, with D possibly matching TRBD1 (6 bases). CDR1 is SEHNR and CDR2 is FQNEAQ in the germline V gene (reference sequence). Trimming left V 3 bases short and J 5 bases short, with 16 bases between. This CDR3 spans 15 amino acids.

This chain joins TRBV9 and TRBJ2-7; D is undetermined. Trimming took 0 bases from V and 0 from J, leaving 7 bases between them. The CDR3 spans 14 residues. Germline CDR1 is SGDLS and CDR2 is YYNGEE. Written as DNA, the CDR3 is TGTGCCAGCAGCGTAGGGTTTCTCTCCTACGAGCAGTACTTC. It translates to CASSVGFLSYEQYF.

In regard to this clonotype: Just one base apart from a much larger clone, this may be a read error. The conserved final phenylalanine or tryptophan is absent from the CDR3, which likely points to a read error. The V gene is TRBV5-1, the J gene TRBJ1-1, with 7 bases aligning to TRBD1. This CDR3 has 15 amino acids. Germline trimming cut 4 bases from V and 3 bases from J; bases unmatched to any gene: 9. Per the germline V gene, CDR1 is SGHRS and CDR2 is YFSETQ. CDR3 coding DNA: TGCGCCAGCAGCAACGCAGGGGGTTCCTACACTGAAGCTTTCCTT. Protein product: CASSNAGGSYTEAFL.

This clonotype came up many times. V usage is TRBV7-9 and J usage is TRBJ2-7; 7 bases fit TRBD1. The ends lost 5 bases at V and 6 bases at J; junction bases unmatched: 7. Germline CDR1 is SEHNR and CDR2 is FQNEAQ (reference sequence). The CDR3 has 13 residues. Here the CDR3 reads CASSTTGFGEQYF. CDR3 nucleotide sequence: TGTGCCAGCAGCACGACAGGGTTCGGCGAGCAGTACTTC. Supplemented by reference TRBV7-9 and TRBJ2-7, the full variable domain reads DTGVSQNPRHKITKRGQNVTFRCDPISEHNRLYWYRQTLGQGPEFLTYFQNEAQLEKSRLLSDRFSAERPKGSFSTLEIQRTEQGDSAMYLCASSTTGFGEQYFGPGTRLTVT.

Ten or more counts support this clonotype. The V and J genes are TRBV25-1 and TRBJ2-7; the D is unclear. The CDR3 contains 12 residues. V was pared by 0 bases and J by 5 bases, with 5 bases between. The germline CDR1 and CDR2 sequences are MGHDK and SYGVNS. CDR3 nucleotides: TGTGCCAGCAGTGAATATATTCACGAGCAGTACTTC. Amino acid sequence: CASSEYIHEQYF.

This sequence joins TRBV11-2 and TRBJ2-1; TRBD1 is a possible D gene (5 bases). Trimming removed 6 bases from V and 7 bases from J, with 19 bases in between. The CDR3 length is 15 residues. The V gene's germline CDR1 is SGHAT and CDR2 FQNNGV. CDR3 DNA: TGTGCCAGCAGTCGTATTCAGGGCCAGCAAAATGAGCAGTTCTTC. Translating gives CASSRIQGQQNEQFF.

This clonotype was seen a few times. The rearrangement links TRBV28 to TRBJ1-3, with D possibly being TRBD1 (6 bases). The CDR3 has 14 amino acids. The germline gives CDR1 MDHEN, CDR2 SYDVKM. Trimming pared 6 bases from V and 1 base from J, leaving 10 bases between. The CDR3 DNA follows: TGTGCCAGCAGAGAACAGGGTTCTGGAAACACCATATATTTT. This translates into CASREQGSGNTIYF.